This T cell receptor (beta chain) was documented in a study of tumor-infiltrating lymphocytes in oesophageal squamous cell carcinoma (dated by TCRdb to the mid-2010s). The library was obtained by PCR. Sequenced using an Illumina HiSeq 2000. Using fastp trimming at Q25 and MiXCR clonotype assembly, TCRdb reanalyzed the public sequencing data and kept in-frame beta chains. Rows are combined by CDR3 protein, so each entry shows the most common genes and DNA. This sample comprises 15,000 to 20,000 distinct CDR3 sequences, approximately 45% of them detected only once. The ten largest account for around 32% of the sample. This clonotype has a handful of counts. Its recognized antigen is unknown. Base qualities were left out, and no much larger clone turns up one base away. The CDR3 spans 14 residues, from the cysteine through the phenylalanine. The DNA shown is the 42-base CDR3, in frame from base 1. V loses 2 bases, J loses 0 bases, and the germline ends lie 2 bases apart. The germline V gene supplies CDR1 SGHAT and CDR2 FQNNGV.

Sequencing was carried out using normal esophageal tissue next to the tumor. The rearranged segments are TRBV11-2 and TRBJ2-6, with the D gene not confidently named. This TCR derives from a female donor with esophageal squamous cell carcinoma. The CDR3 region reads CASSLSSGANVLTF. At the DNA level, the sequence is TGTGCCAGCAGCTTATCCTCTGGGGCCAACGTCCTGACTTTC.